This T cell receptor beta chain comes out of a study of graft-versus-host responses after intestinal transplantation. Background on the study: All recipients were transplanted with multivisceral, liver-intestinal, or isolated intestinal grafts. The recipients all started with anti-thymocyte globulin induction and then took tacrolimus and steroids for 3 to 4 years. Study outcomes and limitations: Allografts of one patient group, those with graft-donor T cell macrochimerism, had high graft-versus-host to host-versus-graft clonal ratios. Detection of GvH clones occurred in recipient marrow, and some had their first appearance in ileum or blood.

As regards this clone: The antigen remains unidentified.

Here immunoSEQ multiplex PCR was the method, and the copy in TCRdb shows in-frame clones only, minus some. Of 77,000 or so clones in the sample, 80% to 95% were seen once. The clonotype was recovered from a human patient who received an intestinal transplant, so some T cells may come from the graft donor. This specimen was PBMCs, taken 98 days after intestinal transplantation.

The CDR3 loop reads CASSFRDRGSYGYTF. The CDR3 DNA reads TGTGCCAGCAGCTTCCGGGACAGGGGGAGCTATGGCTACACCTTC. The chain recombines TRBV5-4 with TRBJ1-2; 11 nucleotides align to TRBD1. Germline lookup yields CDR1 SGHNT and CDR2 YYREEE (reference sequence). CDR3 length equals 15 residues. J gave up 4 bases and V 2 bases, and 4 bases lay outside the gene matches. The full variable domain, its missing parts supplied by reference TRBV5-4 and TRBJ1-2, is ETGVTQSPTHLIKTRGQQVTLRCSSQSGHNTVSWYQQALGQGPQFIFQYYREEENGRGNFPPRFSGLQFPNYSSELNVNALELDDSALYLCASSFRDRGSYGYTFGSGTRLTVV.